This T cell receptor (beta chain) comes out of a study of blood T cell repertoires in COVID-19. On the study more broadly: The United States, Italy and Spain provided the acute and convalescent COVID-19 samples.

CDR1 and CDR2 from the germline V gene are SGHRS and YFSETQ. The CDR3 covers 16 residues. Seattle-derived patients entered the study during active infection and were followed longitudinally. TCRdb's table, derived via immunoSEQ multiplex PCR, lists solely in-frame clones and lacks some. The data show about 230,000 clones, 80% to 90% seen once. This clone is a singleton in its sample. At one boundary the junction diverges from the germline segment, which might be a read error. The sequence was obtained from a man aged 50 to 59 with COVID-19, enrolled during active disease. Sequenced material: peripheral blood. The chain is built from TRBV5-1 and TRBJ1-6; D is ambiguous. This CDR3 is CASSLQAASDNSPLHF. The CDR3 DNA is TGCGCCAGCAGCTTGCAGGCAGCCTCCGATAATTCACCCCTCCACTTT.